One and the same sample provided the 29 T cell receptor beta chains below, sequenced in a study of blood T cell repertoires in COVID-19. Here immunoSEQ multiplex PCR was the method, and the copy in TCRdb shows in-frame clones only, minus some. The sample has approximately 250,000 clones; 65% to 90% are singletons. Sequenced: PBMCs or T cells enriched from blood (not recorded which). The receptors here all came from a woman aged 45 to 65 with acute COVID-19.

This sequence joins TRBV12-3 or TRBV12-4 and TRBJ2-3; D not certain. V lost 3 bases to trimming and J lost 2 bases, with 6 bases between them. This CDR3 is built from 13 residues. This CDR3 reads CASSLGFTDTQYF. The CDR3 nucleotides are TGTGCCAGCAGTTTGGGCTTCACAGATACGCAGTATTTT.

The rearrangement uses TRBV30 and TRBJ2-1, with 10 positions matching TRBD2. CDR3 length: 14 amino acids. J was trimmed by 6 bases and V by 2 bases; bases with no gene match: 4. Per germline, CDR1 GTSNPN and CDR2 SVGIG (reference sequence). The CDR3 DNA follows: TGTGCCTGGAGTCAGCGGGGGGGCGGCAATGAGCAGTTCTTC. It encodes CAWSQRGGGNEQFF.

The rearrangement uses TRBV4-2 and TRBJ1-2, with 7 bases that match TRBD1. Trimming removed 0 bases from V and 8 bases from J; junction bases left unmatched: 9. This CDR3 comprises 15 residues. The germline V gene encodes CDR1 LGHNA and CDR2 YNFKEQ. CDR3 protein: CASSQDRGTERGYTF. The DNA for the CDR3 is TGTGCCAGCAGCCAAGATCGAGGGACAGAGCGGGGCTACACCTTC.

The rearrangement joins TRBV20-1 to TRBJ1-2; D is unresolved. Germline V gives CDR1 DFQATT, CDR2 SNEGSKA (reference sequence). This CDR3 is 11 amino acids long. Trimming pared 5 bases from V and 8 bases from J, leaving 12 bases between. The CDR3 sequence: CSALITRGYTF. For the CDR3, the DNA is TGCAGTGCTCTCATTACCAGGGGCTACACCTTC.

The chain's CDR3 is CAWSVLEGVEAFF. In DNA form, the CDR3 reads TGTGCCTGGAGTGTACTCGAAGGGGTGGAAGCTTTCTTT. This chain links TRBV30 with TRBJ1-1; maybe TRBD1 (5 bases). V was pared by 0 bases and J by 8 bases, with 13 bases between. The CDR3 runs 13 residues. Germline-derived CDR1 and CDR2 are GTSNPN and SVGIG (reference sequence). The full variable domain, with the rest looked up from reference TRBV30 and TRBJ1-1, is SQTIHQWPATLVQPVGSPLSLECTVEGTSNPNLYWYRQAAGRGLQLLFYSVGIGQISSEVPQNLSASRPQDRQFILSSKKLLLSDSGFYLCAWSVLEGVEAFFGQGTRLTVV.

The CDR3 coding sequence is TGTGCCAGCAGCTTGGGAGGGGGCACTGAAGCTTTCTTT. Translating it yields CASSLGGGTEAFF. The J gene is TRBJ1-1, the V gene TRBV5-4, with D perhaps TRBD1 (6 bases). The germline gives CDR1 SGHNT, CDR2 YYREEE (reference sequence). CDR3 length equals 13 residues. Trimming took 0 bases from V and 4 from J, leaving 7 bases between them. Full variable domain (missing parts from reference TRBV5-4 and TRBJ1-1): ETGVTQSPTHLIKTRGQQVTLRCSSQSGHNTVSWYQQALGQGPQFIFQYYREEENGRGNFPPRFSGLQFPNYSSELNVNALELDDSALYLCASSLGGGTEAFFGQGTRLTVV.

Concerning this clone itself: Other DNA variants within this sample encode the same CDR3. Written as DNA, the CDR3 is TGCGCCAGCAGCCCCGGGACAGCGAACTCTGGAAACACCATATATTTT. It is translated as CASSPGTANSGNTIYF. This sequence joins TRBV4-3 and TRBJ1-3; TRBD1 matches 7 bases. CDR1 LGHNA and CDR2 YSLEER come from the germline V gene. The CDR3 contains 16 residues. Trimming cost V 4 bases and J 0 bases; bases outside gene matches: 6.

This clone was picked up a small number of times. The V call is TRBV9, the J call TRBJ1-2; D not certain. Germline V gene lookup returns CDR1 SGDLS and CDR2 YYNGEE. V was pared by 5 bases and J by 5 bases, with 7 bases between. The CDR3 extends over 11 amino acids. CDR3 nucleotide sequence: TGTGCCAGCAGGGACTTTTATGGCTACACCTTC. This codes for CASRDFYGYTF.

This chain uses TRBV6-5 with TRBJ1-1; the D gene is possibly TRBD1 (5 bases). The CDR3 runs to 14 residues. V was shortened by 5 bases and J by 5 bases, with 15 bases between the two germline ends. Germline loops: CDR1 MNHEY, CDR2 SVGAGI. The CDR3 is CASSMHRGETEAFF. The CDR3 bases are TGTGCCAGCAGTATGCATCGGGGGGAAACTGAAGCTTTCTTT.

The chain combines TRBV3-1 (or the pseudogene TRBV3-2) with TRBJ1-1, with no clear D. CDR3 length: 15 amino acids. Germline V lookup: CDR1 LGHDT, CDR2 YNNKEL (reference sequence). Trimming pared 1 base from V and 7 bases from J, leaving 16 bases between. The CDR3 loop is CASSQGEVRWGEAFF. CDR3 DNA: TGTGCCAGCAGCCAAGGGGAGGTCCGTTGGGGTGAAGCTTTCTTT.

J is TRBJ1-1 and V is TRBV9; D remains unclear. The CDR3 has 17 residues. The germline V gene has CDR1 SGDLS and CDR2 YYNGEE. V lost 0 bases, J lost 0 bases, and 15 bases lay in between. The CDR3 nucleotides read TGTGCCAGCAGCGTAGACCCCTCCTACGCTATGAACACTGAAGCTTTCTTT. It specifies CASSVDPSYAMNTEAFF.

J is TRBJ2-7 and V is TRBV4-2, with TRBD1 identical over 10 bases. Germline V CDR1 and CDR2: LGHNA, YNFKEQ. V lost 1 base to trimming and J lost 6 bases; unmatched junction nucleotides: 6. CDR3 length: 15 residues. DNA of the CDR3: TGTGCCAGCAGCCAAGGGGGACAGGGGCCCTTCGAGCAGTACTTC. It encodes CASSQGGQGPFEQYF.

The rearrangement uses TRBV12-3 or TRBV12-4 and TRBJ2-7, with 7 bases lining up with TRBD2. V lost 3 bases and J lost 5; bases outside the gene matches: 4. CDR3 length: 13 residues. The CDR3: CASSFAGVNEQYF. The CDR3, as DNA: TGTGCCAGCAGTTTCGCGGGGGTCAACGAGCAGTACTTC.

This chain links TRBV12-3 or TRBV12-4 with TRBJ1-6; D is perhaps TRBD1 (5 bases). The CDR3 sequence is 12 residues long. V shed 3 bases and J shed 12 bases, with 9 bases lying between them. The CDR3 DNA sequence: TGTGCCAGCAGTTTGACAGTTGGACCCCTCCACTTT. Residues: CASSLTVGPLHF.

The chain couples TRBV7-2 to TRBJ1-2, with TRBD1 matching 9 bases. The V segment lost 4 bases and the J segment 8 bases; nucleotides outside the gene matches: 11. Germline V gene data show CDR1 as SGHTA and CDR2 as FQGNSA. There are 15 residues in the CDR3. The CDR3 protein is CASSSQGGQGRGYTF. The DNA for the CDR3 is TGTGCCAGCAGCTCCCAAGGGGGACAGGGTCGAGGCTACACCTTC.

The chain couples TRBV7-2 to TRBJ1-1; D is undetermined. The CDR3 consists of 14 residues. Germline CDR1 and CDR2: SGHTA and FQGNSA. Trimming removed 1 base at V and 2 bases at J, with 8 bases between. Written as DNA, the CDR3 is TGTGCCAGCAGCTTAGATTCAGGAAACACTGAAGCTTTCTTT. Translation: CASSLDSGNTEAFF.

This clone was found once. V is TRBV30 and J is TRBJ1-1; tentative D call: TRBD1 (6 bases). Deletions cut 2 bases from V and 2 bases from J, with 12 bases between. The CDR3 length is 14 residues. Germline CDR1 and CDR2: GTSNPN and SVGIG (reference sequence). CDR3 nucleotide sequence: TGTGCCTGGAGTTTGGGGGGGGGCAACACTGAAGCTTTCTTT. Its protein product is CAWSLGGGNTEAFF.

This clone has only a few counts. The genes are TRBV6-2 or TRBV6-3 and TRBJ1-6; D gene unclear. This CDR3 contains 16 residues. V lost 1 base to trimming and J lost 0 bases, with 7 bases between them. CDR1 and CDR2 (germline): MNHEY, SVGEGT. The DNA of the CDR3 is TGTGCCAGCAGTTACTGGAGGAGCTCCTATAATTCACCCCTCCACTTT. Its protein product is CASSYWRSSYNSPLHF.

This clone came up a few times. The rearrangement links TRBV5-4 to TRBJ1-1, with TRBD1 matching 7 bases. The CDR3 length is 16 residues. Unmatched junction bases numbered 6, after V lost 0 bases and J lost 1 base. Germline V gene data show CDR1 as SGHNT and CDR2 as YYREEE (reference sequence). The CDR3 spells CASSLGQGTANTEAFF. DNA of the CDR3: TGTGCCAGCAGCTTGGGGCAGGGGACAGCGAACACTGAAGCTTTCTTT.

V gene TRBV19 combines with J gene TRBJ1-2; 7 positions agree with TRBD1. The trim removed 8 bases at V and 2 bases at J, leaving 11 bases unmatched. Germline V gives CDR1 LNHDA, CDR2 SQIVND (reference sequence). This CDR3 is 15 amino acids long. DNA for the CDR3: TGTGCCAGTCAATATTCGACAGGGAACAACTATGGCTACACCTTC. It codes for CASQYSTGNNYGYTF.

The chain couples TRBV6-5 to TRBJ1-1; a possible D gene is TRBD1 (6 bases). CDR3 size: 12 residues. Trimming took off 6 bases at V and 3 bases at J, with 8 bases between the two ends. Germline-derived CDR1 and CDR2 are MNHEY and SVGAGI. The CDR3 sequence is CASSGQYTEAFF. The CDR3, as DNA: TGTGCCAGCAGCGGACAGTACACTGAAGCTTTCTTT.

The chain employs TRBV30 and TRBJ1-3, with D possibly TRBD1 on 5 matching bases. Trimming removed 5 bases at V and 3 bases at J, with 11 bases between. Germline-derived CDR1 and CDR2 are GTSNPN and SVGIG (reference sequence). The CDR3 loop spans 13 amino acids. The CDR3 DNA follows: TGTGCCTGGGACAGAAGTATTGGAAACACCATATATTTT. This translates into CAWDRSIGNTIYF.

The rearrangement uses TRBV3-1 (or the pseudogene TRBV3-2) and TRBJ2-1; tentative D call: TRBD2 (5 bases). The germline gives CDR1 LGHDT, CDR2 YNNKEL (reference sequence). The CDR3 is 13 amino acids. V shed 0 bases and J shed 10 bases, with 10 bases lying between them. CDR3 coding DNA: TGTGCCAGCAGCCAAGATCGCTCGGGGGAGCAGTTCTTC. Translation gives CASSQDRSGEQFF.

V gene TRBV7-2 combines with J gene TRBJ1-5; D might be TRBD1 (6 bases). CDR1 and CDR2 from the germline V gene are SGHTA and FQGNSA. V lost 5 bases and J lost 8, with 16 bases in between. CDR3 size: 14 residues. The CDR3 DNA sequence: TGTGCCAGCAGCCGGGGGGGCGGGTCAGAGCCCCAGCATTTT. Protein product: CASSRGGGSEPQHF.

This clone was counted a single time. The V gene is TRBV2, the J gene TRBJ1-2; 7 nucleotides line up with TRBD1. Trimming cost V 3 bases and J 0 bases; bases outside gene matches: 7. The V gene's germline CDR1 is SNHLY and CDR2 FYNNEI. CDR3 length: 16 residues. CDR3 sequence: CASSEARGATNYGYTF. CDR3 sequence (DNA): TGTGCCAGCAGTGAGGCCAGGGGGGCCACTAACTATGGCTACACCTTC.

J is TRBJ2-6 and V is TRBV19, with D tentatively TRBD2 (6 bases). Germline CDR1 reads LNHDA; CDR2 reads SQIVND (reference sequence). With 10 bases removed from V and 0 bases from J, the gap between germline ends came to 13 bases. CDR3 length equals 15 residues. The CDR3 bases are TGTGCCACGGGGACCGGGAGCTCTGGGGCCAACGTCCTGACTTTC. This translates into CATGTGSSGANVLTF.

The chain has TRBV7-6 and TRBJ1-1; the D gene is possibly TRBD1 (6 bases). The germline V gene encodes CDR1 SGHVS and CDR2 FNYEAQ. There are 15 residues in the CDR3. Trimming shortened V by 1 base and J by 4 bases, and 13 bases separated the two germline ends. The CDR3 protein is CASSLEGGGSTEAFF. DNA of the CDR3: TGTGCCAGCAGCTTAGAGGGGGGCGGGAGCACTGAAGCTTTCTTT.

The chain joins TRBV6-2 or TRBV6-3 to TRBJ1-5; 9 nucleotides line up with TRBD1. This CDR3 is 20 amino acids long. The V gene's germline CDR1 is MNHEY and CDR2 SVGEGT. V shed 4 bases, J shed 3 bases, and the junction held 19 bases outside the gene matches. In DNA, the CDR3 is TGTGCCAGCAGTTTTTACCCCGCGGGACAGGGCCTGAGCGTCAATCAGCCCCAGCATTTT. Protein: CASSFYPAGQGLSVNQPQHF.

The CDR3 coding sequence is TGTGCCACCCAGGGGGGACGCAATCAGCCCCAGCATTTT. As protein: CATQGGRNQPQHF. V is TRBV6-5 and J is TRBJ1-5; 7 bases agree with TRBD1. This CDR3 spans 13 amino acids. Trimming took 10 bases from V and 2 from J; bases not matched to a gene: 5. Germline CDR1 and CDR2: MNHEY and SVGAGI.